What follows are 26 T cell receptor beta chains derived from one specimen sequenced in a study of blood T cells in healthy people across ages. Then a second PCR, running about 6 to 11 cycles, was carried out with a sample-barcoded 5' primer and a J-beta primer mix. In TCRdb, the 5' RACE reads were re-called with MiXCR into one record per CDR3 protein. This table has about 780,000 distinct CDR3 sequences, 35% to 50% appearing once. Sequencing was performed on blood. The receptors shown here come from a man at least 80 years old in good health.

This sequence joins TRBV28 and TRBJ2-4; D is unclear. The J call is doubtful: the DNA matches TRBJ2-7 better. The CDR3 spans 13 residues. In germline, CDR1 is MDHEN, CDR2 SYDVKM. The CDR3, as DNA: TGTGCCAGCAGTTTTCAGAGGAACAGCGAGCAGTACTTC. This gives the protein CASSFQRNSEQYF.

In its sample, this clonotype was seen a few times. The rearrangement links TRBV11-1 to TRBJ2-1; 9 positions match TRBD2. This CDR3 is 14 amino acids long. The V and J ends lost 2 bases and 7 bases, in that order; junction bases with no gene match: 3. Germline lookup yields CDR1 SGHAT and CDR2 FQDESV (reference sequence). CDR3 DNA: TGTGCCAGCAGCTTACCTAGCGGGACAAATGAGCAGTTCTTC. This gives the protein CASSLPSGTNEQFF.

This clonotype was detected once. The junction departs from germline at one end; a sequencing error may be responsible. The CDR3 bases are TGTGCCAGCAGCTCTCTAGGCACAGAGACGCAGTATTTT. Protein product: CASSSLGTETQYF. The chain recombines TRBV7-3 with TRBJ2-3; D not certain. This CDR3 region has 13 residues. Germline V lookup: CDR1 SGHTA, CDR2 FQGTGA.

The rearrangement joins TRBV7-6 to TRBJ2-7; a possible D gene is TRBD2 (6 bases). Matching the DNA end better, TRBJ2-5 makes the J call doubtful. The germline CDR1 and CDR2 sequences are SGHVS and FNYEAQ. The CDR3 spans 15 residues. The CDR3 loop is CASSPFGGLGETQYF. In DNA, the CDR3 is TGTGCCAGCAGCCCATTCGGGGGTTTGGGAGAGACCCAGTACTTC.

This clonotype has just a few counts. The rearrangement uses TRBV20-1 and TRBJ2-7, with D maybe TRBD1 (5 bases). This CDR3 contains 12 residues. Germline V lookup: CDR1 DFQATT, CDR2 SNEGSKA (reference sequence). The V end lost 5 bases, the J end lost 3 bases, and 11 bases lay between the germline ends. The CDR3 coding sequence is TGCAGTGCTCACGGACACCTCTACGAGCAGTACTTC. As protein: CSAHGHLYEQYF.

The V call is TRBV5-1, the J call TRBJ2-1; D perhaps matches TRBD1 (6 bases). Germline loops: CDR1 SGHRS, CDR2 YFSETQ. Trimming removed 5 bases at V and 13 bases at J, with 19 bases between. The CDR3 loop spans 13 amino acids. The CDR3 DNA follows: TGCGCCAGCAGGACAACAGGGAGTGGTGATCAGTTCTTC. This sequence encodes CASRTTGSGDQFF. Using reference TRBV5-1 and TRBJ2-1 for the parts outside the CDR3, the full variable domain is KAGVTQTPRYLIKTRGQQVTLSCSPISGHRSVSWYQQTPGQGLQFLFEYFSETQRNKGNFPGRFSGRQFSNSRSEMNVSTLELGDSALYLCASRTTGSGDQFFGPGTRLTVL.

The chain joins TRBV25-1 to TRBJ2-3; D is possibly TRBD2 (6 bases). CDR3 length equals 15 residues. Trimming removed 5 bases from V and 3 bases from J, with 15 bases in between. CDR1 and CDR2 from the germline V gene are MGHDK and SYGVNS. In DNA, the CDR3 is TGTGCCAGCAGTTCCCCGGGGGACGCAACAGATACGCAGTATTTT. Translated: CASSSPGDATDTQYF.

The chain is built from TRBV29-1 and TRBJ2-5, with a possible D match to TRBD2 (6 bases). Matching the DNA end better, TRBJ2-7 makes the J call doubtful. This CDR3 comprises 12 residues. From germline, CDR1 is SQVTM and CDR2 ANQGSEA. CDR3 coding DNA: TGCAGCGCGTCCGGGACTTTCAACGAGCAGTACTTC. The encoded protein is CSASGTFNEQYF.

This clonotype was detected many times. The J gene is TRBJ1-6, the V gene TRBV12-3 or TRBV12-4, with TRBD1 identical over 11 bases. This CDR3 comprises 16 residues. Germline trimming cut 3 bases from V and 10 bases from J; bases unmatched to any gene: 8. The CDR3 bases are TGTGCCAGCAGTTTGGACAGGGGGCGTCTTGGATCACCCCTCCACTTT. It specifies CASSLDRGRLGSPLHF.

This clonotype was picked up one time. The V call is TRBV7-9, the J call TRBJ2-6; D is perhaps TRBD1 (5 bases). The CDR3 has 18 amino acids. Germline V gives CDR1 SEHNR, CDR2 FQNEAQ (reference sequence). V lost 5 bases and J 4 bases, leaving 21 bases between the germline ends. In DNA form, the CDR3 reads TGTGCCAGCAGCCCAACAACTCTAAGGGGCCTCGGGGCCAACGTCCTGACTTTC. Translating gives CASSPTTLRGLGANVLTF.

This clonotype occurred many times. The chain is built from TRBV29-1 and TRBJ2-7; D is unresolved. Germline V gene sequence: CDR1 SQVTM, CDR2 ANQGSEA. The V gene lost 4 bases and the J gene lost 5 bases, with 12 bases spanning the gap. This CDR3 is built from 12 residues. The CDR3 loop is CSVGGEENEQYF. In nucleotides, the CDR3 is TGCAGCGTTGGAGGTGAGGAAAACGAGCAGTACTTC.

This chain joins TRBV29-1 and TRBJ2-2; 11 nucleotides align to TRBD2. V shed 0 bases and J 4 bases; nucleotides not matched to a gene: 10. CDR1 and CDR2 from the germline V gene are SQVTM and ANQGSEA. The length of the CDR3 is 18 residues. The CDR3 loop is CSVEDPGLAEGSTGELFF. CDR3 sequence (DNA): TGCAGCGTTGAAGACCCGGGACTAGCGGAAGGGAGCACCGGGGAGCTGTTTTTT.

The gene calls are TRBV7-2 and TRBJ2-2, with D uncertain. V lost 6 bases, J lost 7 bases, and 6 bases lay in between. This CDR3 is 11 amino acids long. The germline V gene has CDR1 SGHTA and CDR2 FQGNSA. The CDR3 protein is CASSDHGELFF. Written as DNA, the CDR3 is TGTGCCAGCAGTGATCACGGGGAGCTGTTTTTT.

This rearrangement joins TRBV12-3 or TRBV12-4 to TRBJ1-2, with D maybe TRBD1 (5 bases). The CDR3 is made up of 13 amino acids. The germline V and J ends were trimmed by 6 bases and 4 bases, with 12 bases remaining between them. CDR3 sequence: CASRRDSIYGYTF. CDR3 DNA sequence: TGTGCCAGCAGGCGAGACAGTATCTATGGCTACACCTTC.

The chain carries TRBV30 and TRBJ1-1, with D hard to call. Trimming left V 0 bases short and J 0 bases short, with 5 bases between. The CDR3 runs to 13 residues. Germline loops: CDR1 GTSNPN, CDR2 SVGIG (reference sequence). In DNA, the CDR3 is TGTGCCTGGAGTGTCTACATGAACACTGAAGCTTTCTTT. This gives the protein CAWSVYMNTEAFF. The full variable domain, rest sourced from reference TRBV30 and TRBJ1-1, is SQTIHQWPATLVQPVGSPLSLECTVEGTSNPNLYWYRQAAGRGLQLLFYSVGIGQISSEVPQNLSASRPQDRQFILSSKKLLLSDSGFYLCAWSVYMNTEAFFGQGTRLTVV.

The chain uses TRBV6-5 and TRBJ2-1; D perhaps matches TRBD1 (6 bases). CDR3 length equals 13 residues. V was shortened by 8 bases and J by 9 bases, with 17 bases between the two germline ends. Germline CDR1 is MNHEY and CDR2 is SVGAGI. The CDR3 nucleotides read TGTGCCAGCGGGAATACAGGGTCTAGTGAGCAGTTCTTC. Translating it yields CASGNTGSSEQFF.

The J gene is TRBJ2-1, the V gene TRBV7-2, with 7 positions matching TRBD2. The trim removed 5 bases at V and 5 bases at J, leaving 21 bases unmatched. CDR1 is SGHTA, CDR2 FQGNSA, per germline. The length of the CDR3 is 19 residues. The CDR3 sequence is CASSRARTSSLGPNNEQFF. The DNA of the CDR3 is TGTGCCAGCAGCCGCGCCCGGACTAGTTCCCTAGGCCCGAACAATGAGCAGTTCTTC.

This clonotype has a handful of counts. The chain carries TRBV20-1 and TRBJ2-7; 7 nucleotides match TRBD2. Germline CDR1 is DFQATT and CDR2 is SNEGSKA (reference sequence). CDR3 length: 16 residues. V shed 1 base and J 1 base; nucleotides not matched to a gene: 10. Written as DNA, the CDR3 is TGCAGTGCTAGAGTGTCGGTAGCGGGTATTTCCTACGAGCAGTACTTC. Protein product: CSARVSVAGISYEQYF.

The rearrangement joins TRBV6-2 or TRBV6-3 to TRBJ2-2; no clear D. The length of the CDR3 is 13 residues. Per germline, CDR1 MNHEY and CDR2 SVGEGT. V lost 1 base, J lost 8 bases, and 8 bases lay in between. The CDR3 sequence: CASSYFAPGELFF. CDR3 sequence (DNA): TGTGCCAGCAGTTACTTTGCACCGGGGGAGCTGTTTTTT.

This clonotype has just a few counts. V gene TRBV20-1 combines with J gene TRBJ1-2, with D hard to call. CDR1 and CDR2 (germline): DFQATT, SNEGSKA (reference sequence). There are 16 residues in the CDR3. V was trimmed by 0 bases and J by 8 bases, leaving 22 bases between them. In DNA form, the CDR3 reads TGCAGTGCTAGAGATCCGACGAGGCGGGTTAGCACGGGCTACACCTTC. This gives the protein CSARDPTRRVSTGYTF.

The gene calls are TRBV7-8 and TRBJ2-5; the match to TRBD2 covers 12 bases. V shed 3 bases, J shed 4 bases, and the junction held 6 bases outside the gene matches. The CDR3 runs to 16 residues. Germline V gene data show CDR1 as SGHVS and CDR2 as FQNEAQ. CDR3 sequence: CASSFLAGGPIETQYF. The CDR3 DNA is TGTGCCAGCAGCTTCCTAGCGGGGGGGCCAATAGAGACCCAGTACTTC.

The rearrangement links TRBV29-1 to TRBJ2-1; 7 nucleotides match TRBD1. The CDR3 runs to 13 residues. The germline V gene encodes CDR1 SQVTM and CDR2 ANQGSEA. The V and J ends lost 7 bases and 6 bases, in that order; junction bases with no gene match: 9. The CDR3 bases are TGCAGCGCCCTAGGGACAGTGTCCAATGAGCAGTTCTTC. Protein: CSALGTVSNEQFF.

The chain carries TRBV13 and TRBJ2-1; TRBD2 might be the D (5 bases). Germline assignment: CDR1 PRHDT and CDR2 FYEKMQ (reference sequence). There are 12 residues in the CDR3. V was shortened by 5 bases and J by 10 bases, with 12 bases between the two germline ends. The CDR3 DNA reads TGTGCCAGCAGCCTAACGGGGTGGGAGCAGTTCTTC. Translated: CASSLTGWEQFF. The full variable domain, with the rest looked up from reference TRBV13 and TRBJ2-1, is AAGVIQSPRHLIKEKRETATLKCYPIPRHDTVYWYQQGPGQDPQFLISFYEKMQSDKGSIPDRFSAQQFSDYHSELNMSSLELGDSALYFCASSLTGWEQFFGPGTRLTVL.

V usage is TRBV6-2 or TRBV6-3 and J usage is TRBJ1-5; D is ambiguous. The germline V gene has CDR1 MNHEY and CDR2 SVGEGT. The ends were cut back, 7 bases at V and 0 bases at J, with 13 bases in the middle. The CDR3 covers 15 residues. CDR3 amino acids: CASTEWSGSNQPQHF. The CDR3 DNA reads TGTGCCAGCACCGAGTGGAGCGGTAGCAATCAGCCCCAGCATTTT.

The sample holds a few counts of this clonotype. The chain is built from TRBV18 and TRBJ2-1; D is possibly TRBD2 (6 bases). V was shortened by 3 bases and J by 4 bases, with 10 bases between the two germline ends. This CDR3 region has 14 residues. CDR1 and CDR2 (germline): KGHSH, LQKENI. The CDR3 sequence: CASSPSGLYNEQFF. DNA for the CDR3: TGTGCCAGCTCACCCTCGGGACTTTACAATGAGCAGTTCTTC.

The V call is TRBV27, the J call TRBJ1-1; unclear D gene. V lost 0 bases, J lost 5 bases, and 10 bases lay in between. The CDR3 contains 14 residues. Looked up from germline, CDR1 is MNHEY and CDR2 is SMNVEV (reference sequence). CDR3 nucleotide sequence: TGTGCCAGCAGTTTATCGACTGGGTGGACTGAAGCTTTCTTT. The encoded protein is CASSLSTGWTEAFF.